These 2 T cell receptor beta chains came from one sample sequenced in a study of blood T cell repertoires in COVID-19. The repertoire was sequenced with immunoSEQ multiplex PCR; TCRdb's copy has only in-frame clones and lacks some. The data show 55,000 to 65,000 clones, with under 95% seen just once and roughly 1.5% held by the top ten. The sequencing input was peripheral blood. These receptors all stem from a human donor in a cohort sampled during active COVID-19.

This chain connects TRBV19 to TRBJ1-5, with 7 bases lining up with TRBD1. Germline CDR1 LNHDA, CDR2 SQIVND (reference sequence). The CDR3 is 17 residues long. The ends lost 2 bases at V and 2 bases at J; junction bases unmatched: 9. The CDR3 region has the DNA TGTGCCAGTAGTATAATAGGGGGCGATGTAGGCAATCAGCCCCAGCATTTT. It yields the protein CASSIIGGDVGNQPQHF.

This clone showed up just once. This rearrangement joins TRBV6-4 to TRBJ2-3, with D unclear. This CDR3 spans 14 amino acids. With 7 bases removed from V and 1 base from J, the gap between germline ends came to 12 bases. In germline, CDR1 is MRHNA, CDR2 SNTAGT. In DNA, the CDR3 is TGTGCCAGCATTAATCTATCTTGCACAGATACGCAGTATTTT. This encodes CASINLSCTDTQYF.